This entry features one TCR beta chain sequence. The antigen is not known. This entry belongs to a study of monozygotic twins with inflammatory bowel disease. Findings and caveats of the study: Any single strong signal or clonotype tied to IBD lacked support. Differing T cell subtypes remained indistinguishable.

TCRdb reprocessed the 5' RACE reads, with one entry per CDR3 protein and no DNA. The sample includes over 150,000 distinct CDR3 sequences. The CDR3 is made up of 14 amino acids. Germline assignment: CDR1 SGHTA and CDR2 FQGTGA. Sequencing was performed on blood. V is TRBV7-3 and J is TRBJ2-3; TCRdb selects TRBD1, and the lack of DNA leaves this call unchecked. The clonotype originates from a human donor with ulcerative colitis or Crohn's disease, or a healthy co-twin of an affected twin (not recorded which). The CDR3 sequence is CASSSDRFTDTQYF.